Below are 4 T cell receptor beta chains sequenced from a single sample in a study of blood T cell repertoires in COVID-19. The table came from immunoSEQ multiplex PCR; TCRdb's copy has only in-frame clones and leaves some out. The data contain around 140,000 clones, 87% of them seen just once; the ten biggest clones take up roughly 37%. Sequencing was done on a sample of peripheral blood. These receptors all come from a man in his forties or fifties who had recovered from COVID-19.

This chain links TRBV6-5 with TRBJ1-5; 8 nucleotides match TRBD1. The CDR3 has 14 residues. J was trimmed by 6 bases and V by 6 bases; bases with no gene match: 7. Germline V gene data show CDR1 as MNHEY and CDR2 as SVGAGI. For the CDR3, the DNA is TGTGCCAGCAGACAGACAGGGGAGGGTCAGCCCCAGCATTTT. Protein sequence: CASRQTGEGQPQHF.

This clone has ten or more counts. This chain uses TRBV28 with TRBJ2-1, with 15 bases identical to TRBD2. CDR3 length equals 17 residues. The junction had 9 bases not matched to a gene; V was cut back by 5 bases and J by 7 bases. In germline, CDR1 is MDHEN, CDR2 SYDVKM. The CDR3 DNA follows: TGTGCCAGCAGTCCAAACGCCGGGACTAGCGGGGGGAATGAGCAGTTCTTC. Protein sequence: CASSPNAGTSGGNEQFF.

The CDR3 spells CATSRPGHRADYTF. The CDR3 nucleotides are TGTGCCACCAGCAGACCGGGACACAGGGCGGACTACACCTTC. The V gene is TRBV15, the J gene TRBJ1-2; D is perhaps TRBD1 (6 bases). The CDR3 runs 14 residues. Deletions cut 2 bases from V and 10 bases from J, with 17 bases between. CDR1 LNHNV and CDR2 YYDKDF come from the germline V gene (reference sequence).

V gene TRBV6-1 combines with J gene TRBJ2-1; D perhaps matches TRBD2 (5 bases). Between the trimmed V and J ends, which lost 3 bases and 7 bases, there was a span of 19 bases. This CDR3 has 16 residues. Germline V lookup: CDR1 MNHNS, CDR2 SASEGT. DNA of the CDR3: TGTGCCAGCAGTGAGCTTGTCGGGTGGACGGGAAATGAGCAGTTCTTC. It codes for CASSELVGWTGNEQFF.